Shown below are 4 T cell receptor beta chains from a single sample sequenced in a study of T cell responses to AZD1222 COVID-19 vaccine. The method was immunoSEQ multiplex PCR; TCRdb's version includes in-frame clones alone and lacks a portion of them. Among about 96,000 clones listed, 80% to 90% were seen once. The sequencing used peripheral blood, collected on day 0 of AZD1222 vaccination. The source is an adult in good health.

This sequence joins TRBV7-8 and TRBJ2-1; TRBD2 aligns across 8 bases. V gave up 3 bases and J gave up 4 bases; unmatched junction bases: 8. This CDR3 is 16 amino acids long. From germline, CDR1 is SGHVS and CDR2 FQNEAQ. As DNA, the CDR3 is TGTGCCAGCAGCTTTTTTTTGAGCGGGAGTTACAATGAGCAGTTCTTC. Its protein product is CASSFFLSGSYNEQFF.

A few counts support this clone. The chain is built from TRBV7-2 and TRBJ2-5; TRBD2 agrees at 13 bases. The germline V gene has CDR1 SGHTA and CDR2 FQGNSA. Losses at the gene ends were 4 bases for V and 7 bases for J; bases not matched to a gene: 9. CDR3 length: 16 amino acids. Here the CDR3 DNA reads TGTGCCAGCAGCTCTTCGACTAGCGGGGGGTACGGGACCCAGTACTTC. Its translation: CASSSSTSGGYGTQYF.

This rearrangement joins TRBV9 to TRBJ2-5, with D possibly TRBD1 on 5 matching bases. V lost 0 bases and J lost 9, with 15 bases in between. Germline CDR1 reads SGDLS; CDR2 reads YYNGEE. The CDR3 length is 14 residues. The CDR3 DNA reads TGTGCCAGCAGCGTAGAGTCCCAGGGTCGGGCCCAGTACTTC. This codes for CASSVESQGRAQYF.

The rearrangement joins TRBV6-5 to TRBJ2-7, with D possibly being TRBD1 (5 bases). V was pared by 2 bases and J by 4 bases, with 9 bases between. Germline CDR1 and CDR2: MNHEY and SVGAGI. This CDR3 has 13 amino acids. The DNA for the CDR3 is TGTGCCAGCAGTTACCCAGGGCGGTACGAGCAGTACTTC. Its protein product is CASSYPGRYEQYF.